The 4 T cell receptor beta chains below all came from one sample that was sequenced in a study of cytomegalovirus exposure and HLA in healthy donors. 60 Vbeta and 13 Jbeta primers were used in PCR. Method: immunoSEQ multiplex PCR; TCRdb's copy keeps in-frame clones and lacks some. The profile covers some 150,000 clones, with more than 80% appearing a single time and roughly 4.5% taken by the ten largest. Material: PBMCs. The receptors were gathered from a woman aged 18-29 years in good health and CMV-seropositive.

The CDR3 here is CSVEQPWQRGGMNTEAFF. The CDR3 region has the DNA TGCAGCGTTGAACAACCTTGGCAGCGAGGAGGCATGAACACTGAAGCTTTCTTT. This chain links TRBV29-1 with TRBJ1-1, with no clear D. V shed 2 bases and J shed 0 bases, with 22 bases lying between them. Per the germline V gene, CDR1 is SQVTM and CDR2 is ANQGSEA. The CDR3 sequence is 18 residues long.

This clone was found a few times. This rearrangement joins TRBV19 to TRBJ1-5, with 9 bases that match TRBD1. CDR3 size: 15 residues. V was clipped by 9 bases and J by 6 bases; unmatched bases: 12. Germline CDR1 and CDR2: LNHDA and SQIVND (reference sequence). The CDR3 sequence: CARGNRGHVGQPQHF. CDR3 DNA: TGTGCCAGGGGGAACAGGGGGCATGTGGGTCAGCCCCAGCATTTT.

V is TRBV5-1 and J is TRBJ1-5, with TRBD1 matching 9 bases. The CDR3 runs to 18 residues. V was pared by 4 bases and J by 7 bases, with 18 bases of the junction left unmatched. Germline values: CDR1 SGHRS, CDR2 YFSETQ. The chain's CDR3 is CASSTRDRERVGGQPQHF. The CDR3 region has the DNA TGCGCCAGCAGCACCCGGGACAGGGAACGAGTTGGAGGGCAGCCCCAGCATTTT.

This sequence joins TRBV27 and TRBJ2-3, with a weak D call TRBD2 (5 bases). V was trimmed by 2 bases and J by 5 bases, leaving 8 bases between them. Germline V gene data show CDR1 as MNHEY and CDR2 as SMNVEV (reference sequence). The CDR3 totals 13 residues. The CDR3 loop reads CASSLREGDTQYF. The CDR3 nucleotides read TGTGCCAGCAGTTTACGGGAAGGAGATACGCAGTATTTT.